Listed below are T cell receptor beta chains from one sample, sequenced in a study of T cells after yellow fever vaccination. MiXCR, applied by TCRdb to the 5' RACE reads, yields one record per CDR3 protein. The table lists a few hundred thousand distinct CDR3 sequences, about 17% of them singletons. This material consisted of PBMCs, taken before the yellow fever booster vaccination. The receptors shown here come from a man in his late teens or twenties who received the YFV17D yellow fever vaccine. The CDR3 runs from the conserved cysteine through the conserved F or W. The order of the fields is D gene, J gene, V gene, clone size, CDR3 protein, CDR3 DNA. A D gene is named only where the DNA matches it firmly. For some rows the clone size is stated as once, few or many, or as a class when expanded; others skip it.

d_gene: TRBD1
j_gene: TRBJ2-7
v_gene: TRBV30
abundance: .
CDR3aa: CAWTNRGLAYEQYF
CDR3nt: TGTGCCTGGACCAACAGGGGTCTGGCTTACGAGCAGTACTTC

d_gene: TRBD1
j_gene: TRBJ2-1
v_gene: TRBV5-1
abundance: .
CDR3aa: CASSLVRGPNYNEQFF
CDR3nt: TGCGCCAGCAGCTTGGTTAGGGGGCCGAACTACAATGAGCAGTTCTTC

d_gene: TRBD2
j_gene: TRBJ2-1
v_gene: TRBV5-4
abundance: .
CDR3aa: CASSLGGGFPNEQFF
CDR3nt: TGTGCCAGCAGCTTGGGGGGGGGATTCCCCAATGAGCAGTTCTTC

d_gene: TRBD2
j_gene: TRBJ2-3
v_gene: TRBV2
abundance: .
CDR3aa: CASSQGLAGATDTQYF
CDR3nt: TGTGCCAGCAGCCAGGGACTAGCGGGGGCCACAGATACGCAGTATTTT

d_gene: .
j_gene: TRBJ2-5
v_gene: TRBV12-3/TRBV12-4
abundance: .
CDR3aa: CASSLKVQETQYF
CDR3nt: TGTGCCAGCAGTTTAAAGGTCCAAGAGACCCAGTACTTC

d_gene: TRBD1
j_gene: TRBJ2-4
v_gene: TRBV20-1
abundance: .
CDR3aa: CSARPLGQGNIQYF
CDR3nt: TGCAGTGCTAGACCATTGGGACAGGGTAACATTCAGTACTTC

d_gene: TRBD2
j_gene: TRBJ2-1
v_gene: TRBV6-5
abundance: .
CDR3aa: CASSYQRGGRVHEQFF
CDR3nt: TGTGCCAGCAGTTACCAACGGGGGGGCAGGGTTCATGAGCAGTTCTTC

d_gene: .
j_gene: TRBJ2-3
v_gene: TRBV7-8
abundance: .
CDR3aa: CASRPKYGTDTQYF
CDR3nt: TGTGCCAGCAGACCGAAATATGGGACAGATACGCAGTATTTT

d_gene: .
j_gene: TRBJ2-3
v_gene: TRBV5-4
abundance: few
CDR3aa: CAGGTAATDTQYF
CDR3nt: TGTGCCGGAGGGACGGCTGCTACAGATACGCAGTATTTT

d_gene: TRBD2
j_gene: TRBJ2-1
v_gene: TRBV20-1
abundance: .
CDR3aa: CSARLAVRNEQFF
CDR3nt: TGCAGTGCTAGACTAGCGGTTCGCAATGAGCAGTTCTTC